These 28 T cell receptor beta chains were all obtained from the same sample, sequenced in a study of T-cell memory formation after mild COVID-19. TCRdb reanalysed the 5' RACE reads using MiXCR and keeps one entry per CDR3 protein. The sample carries about 350,000 distinct CDR3 sequences, 20% to 25% recorded once. The sample consisted of PBMCs or a T cell subset sorted from them (not recorded which). The source is a man aged 18 to 30 who had mild COVID-19 (a few samples of this study predate the infection). Cell type and time point are not known.

This clonotype was counted at least ten times. The CDR3 nucleotides read TGTGCCAGCCGAGTTGCGGATACGCAGTATTTT. Its translation is CASRVADTQYF. The V gene is TRBV6-5, the J gene TRBJ2-3; no definite D call. Germline V gene lookup returns CDR1 MNHEY and CDR2 SVGAGI. Trimming took off 8 bases at V and 6 bases at J, with 9 bases between the two ends. The CDR3 is made up of 11 amino acids.

With respect to this clonotype: Lacking the conserved final phenylalanine or tryptophan, this CDR3 likely reflects a read error. CDR3 amino acids: CASSLEIWDIDQETQYV. CDR3 DNA sequence: TGTGCCAGCAGCTTAGAAATATGGGACATTGACCAAGAGACCCAGTACGTC. The V gene is TRBV7-8, the J gene TRBJ2-5; weak D call: TRBD1 (6 bases). The CDR3 totals 17 residues. Germline CDR1 and CDR2: SGHVS and FQNEAQ. Trimming shortened V by 1 base and J by 0 bases, and 15 bases separated the two germline ends.

This chain uses TRBV20-1 with TRBJ1-6; D may be TRBD1 (6 bases). V dropped 1 base and J dropped 14 bases, with 9 bases sitting between them. This CDR3 comprises 11 residues. Looked up from germline, CDR1 is DFQATT and CDR2 is SNEGSKA (reference sequence). The CDR3 loop is CSARVGDTLHF. For the CDR3, the DNA is TGCAGTGCTAGAGTCGGGGACACCCTCCACTTT.

This sequence joins TRBV4-1 and TRBJ1-1; perhaps TRBD1 as D (5 bases). Trimming removed 5 bases at V and 0 bases at J, with 16 bases between. Germline values: CDR1 MGHRA, CDR2 YSYEKL. This CDR3 is 16 amino acids long. The CDR3 sequence is CASSAEPGVVNTEAFF. For the CDR3, the DNA is TGCGCCAGCAGCGCAGAACCGGGGGTCGTGAACACTGAAGCTTTCTTT.

The gene calls are TRBV5-1 and TRBJ1-1, with D tentatively TRBD1 (5 bases). The CDR3 spans 14 residues. The ends were cut back, 0 bases at V and 3 bases at J, with 9 bases in the middle. Germline V lookup: CDR1 SGHRS, CDR2 YFSETQ. CDR3 sequence: CASSLVGEDTEAFF. The CDR3 bases are TGCGCCAGCAGCTTGGTGGGGGAGGACACTGAAGCTTTCTTT.

The chain employs TRBV19 and TRBJ2-2, with 10 bases lining up with TRBD2. Trimming cost V 5 bases and J 5 bases; bases outside gene matches: 5. Germline V gene data show CDR1 as LNHDA and CDR2 as SQIVND (reference sequence). This CDR3 region has 15 residues. In DNA form, the CDR3 reads TGTGCCAGTAGTTGGCTAGCGGGGGTGACCGGGGAGCTGTTTTTT. Its protein product is CASSWLAGVTGELFF.

The chain links TRBV9 to TRBJ2-1; TRBD1 aligns across 11 bases. The CDR3 spans 16 residues. The V segment lost 2 bases and the J segment 3 bases; nucleotides outside the gene matches: 4. Looked up from germline, CDR1 is SGDLS and CDR2 is YYNGEE. CDR3 residues: CASSVTGTGGYNEQFF. The CDR3, as DNA: TGTGCCAGCAGCGTCACCGGGACAGGGGGCTACAATGAGCAGTTCTTC.

This clonotype showed up just a few times. The chain recombines TRBV12-3 or TRBV12-4 with TRBJ1-1; no firm D call. V lost 1 base to trimming and J lost 6 bases, with 9 bases between them. CDR3 length: 13 residues. CDR3 protein: CASSLGEVAEAFF. Here the CDR3 DNA reads TGTGCCAGCAGTTTAGGGGAAGTCGCTGAAGCTTTCTTT.

This clonotype was observed a handful of times. The genes are TRBV7-2 and TRBJ1-5; the match to TRBD1 covers 7 bases. J was trimmed by 4 bases and V by 5 bases; bases with no gene match: 5. Germline CDR1 SGHTA, CDR2 FQGNSA. The CDR3 covers 14 residues. DNA for the CDR3: TGTGCCAGCAGCGAGGGGGCCTCTAATCAGCCCCAGCATTTT. This translates into CASSEGASNQPQHF.

Only a few counts were recorded for this clonotype. The chain carries TRBV7-9 and TRBJ2-7; D may be TRBD1 or TRBD2 (5 bases each). Trimming pared 3 bases from V and 5 bases from J, leaving 11 bases between. CDR3 length: 13 amino acids. The germline CDR1 and CDR2 sequences are SEHNR and FQNEAQ (reference sequence). In DNA form, the CDR3 reads TGTGCCAGCAGCTTGAGTCCGGGGCACGAGCAGTACGTC. This gives the protein CASSLSPGHEQYV.

V and J are TRBV7-3 and TRBJ2-1; 8 nucleotides line up with TRBD1. Trimming removed 4 bases from V and 3 bases from J; junction bases left unmatched: 8. The CDR3 has 16 residues. Germline assignment: CDR1 SGHTA and CDR2 FQGTGA. The CDR3 sequence: CASSSDRTGIYNEQFF. The CDR3, as DNA: TGTGCCAGCAGCTCCGACCGGACAGGGATCTACAATGAGCAGTTCTTC.

This clonotype was observed a handful of times. This chain links TRBV7-2 with TRBJ1-1; D remains unclear. With 3 bases removed from V and 5 bases from J, the gap between germline ends came to 10 bases. Germline-derived CDR1 and CDR2 are SGHTA and FQGNSA. CDR3 length equals 13 residues. The chain's CDR3 is CASSFMGLTEAFF. CDR3 in DNA: TGTGCCAGCAGCTTTATGGGTTTGACTGAAGCTTTCTTT.

This clonotype was seen a few times. The chain carries TRBV3-1 and TRBJ2-2; 7 bases are shared with TRBD1. The CDR3 runs 15 residues. Germline CDR1 is LGHDT and CDR2 is YNNKEL (reference sequence). The V gene end was trimmed by 3 bases and the J gene end by 0 bases; junction bases not matched to a gene: 1. The CDR3 nucleotides read TGTGCCAGCAGCCAGGACAGGCCGAACACCGGGGAGCTGTTTTTT. Its protein product is CASSQDRPNTGELFF.

V and J are TRBV4-3 and TRBJ2-3; D unresolved. Germline assignment: CDR1 LGHNA and CDR2 YSLEER. The CDR3 has 14 residues. Trimming stripped 0 bases from V and 1 base from J, with 5 bases between. The CDR3 coding sequence is TGCGCCAGCAGCCAAGATCCTCGCACAGATACGCAGTATTTT. Protein product: CASSQDPRTDTQYF.

This clonotype was observed a handful of times. The chain links TRBV5-1 to TRBJ2-5; 10 nucleotides align to TRBD1. Germline V gives CDR1 SGHRS, CDR2 YFSETQ. J was trimmed by 3 bases and V by 1 base; bases with no gene match: 6. This CDR3 region has 16 residues. Here the CDR3 DNA reads TGCGCCAGCAGCTTGCCGAATGGGACAGGGGAAGAGACCCAGTACTTC. Translation: CASSLPNGTGEETQYF. Using reference TRBV5-1 and TRBJ2-5 for the parts outside the CDR3, the full variable domain is KAGVTQTPRYLIKTRGQQVTLSCSPISGHRSVSWYQQTPGQGLQFLFEYFSETQRNKGNFPGRFSGRQFSNSRSEMNVSTLELGDSALYLCASSLPNGTGEETQYFGPGTRLLVL.

This clonotype was counted between two and nine times. The chain joins TRBV7-9 to TRBJ2-7, with D possibly being TRBD1 (6 bases). The CDR3 length is 16 residues. Looked up from germline, CDR1 is SEHNR and CDR2 is FQNEAQ (reference sequence). The V gene lost 1 base and the J gene lost 3 bases, with 16 bases spanning the gap. CDR3 residues: CASSLGGGQSNYEQYF. The CDR3 DNA reads TGTGCCAGCAGCTTAGGAGGTGGACAGTCAAACTACGAGCAGTACTTC. Full variable domain (rest looked up from reference TRBV7-9 and TRBJ2-7): DTGVSQNPRHKITKRGQNVTFRCDPISEHNRLYWYRQTLGQGPEFLTYFQNEAQLEKSRLLSDRFSAERPKGSFSTLEIQRTEQGDSAMYLCASSLGGGQSNYEQYFGPGTRLTVT.

This chain joins TRBV5-1 and TRBJ2-3; 9 bases line up with TRBD2. The CDR3 is made up of 16 amino acids. J was trimmed by 5 bases and V by 7 bases; bases with no gene match: 14. Germline loops: CDR1 SGHRS, CDR2 YFSETQ. This chain's CDR3 is CASGIVAGAPGDTQYF. The CDR3 DNA reads TGCGCCAGCGGCATTGTAGCGGGGGCCCCCGGAGATACGCAGTATTTT.

The chain carries TRBV11-2 and TRBJ2-1; D might be TRBD2 (6 bases). Germline V gene sequence: CDR1 SGHAT, CDR2 FQNNGV. Trimming took off 3 bases at V and 1 base at J, with 10 bases between the two ends. The CDR3 has 15 residues. The CDR3 sequence: CASSFFGGSYNEQFF. CDR3 nucleotide sequence: TGTGCCAGCAGCTTTTTCGGGGGATCCTACAATGAGCAGTTCTTC.

This chain links TRBV11-2 with TRBJ2-3; D is possibly TRBD1 (6 bases). Germline CDR1 reads SGHAT; CDR2 reads FQNNGV. The germline V and J ends were trimmed by 1 base and 6 bases, with 17 bases remaining between them. The CDR3 runs 16 residues. CDR3 bases: TGTGCCAGCAGCTTAGGGCAAACAGGGTCTTGGGATACGCAGTATTTT. This codes for CASSLGQTGSWDTQYF.

The sample holds many counts of this clonotype. The CDR3 nucleotides read TGTGCCAGCAGCGCCCGCGGGACTAGCGGGGGGGCTTTGAAGACCCAGTACTTC. This sequence encodes CASSARGTSGGALKTQYF. The rearrangement links TRBV7-2 to TRBJ2-5; 16 bases fit TRBD2. The CDR3 is 18 amino acids. The junction had 12 bases not matched to a gene; V was cut back by 5 bases and J by 6 bases. CDR1 SGHTA and CDR2 FQGNSA come from the germline V gene.

This clonotype was counted ten times or more. The chain uses TRBV7-2 and TRBJ1-1, with D tentatively TRBD1 (6 bases). CDR3 length: 15 residues. The germline V gene has CDR1 SGHTA and CDR2 FQGNSA. V shed 2 bases and J shed 0 bases, with 10 bases lying between them. The CDR3 spells CASSLLGGVNTEAFF. In DNA form, the CDR3 reads TGTGCCAGCAGCTTATTAGGGGGGGTGAACACTGAAGCTTTCTTT.

The rearrangement joins TRBV3-1 to TRBJ2-1, with 13 nucleotides matching TRBD2. In germline, CDR1 is LGHDT, CDR2 YNNKEL (reference sequence). This CDR3 is built from 17 residues. V trimming: 4 bases; J trimming: 10 bases; junction bases outside the gene matches: 13. CDR3 nucleotide sequence: TGTGCCAGCAGCCCTCCCTTCACTAGCGGGAGGGCGAGGGAGCAGTTCTTC. Translated: CASSPPFTSGRAREQFF.

The V call is TRBV7-9, the J call TRBJ1-6; 10 bases match TRBD1. The J segment lost 12 bases and the V segment lost 5 bases, leaving 7 bases of the junction unmatched. The CDR3 totals 14 residues. Germline assignment: CDR1 SEHNR and CDR2 FQNEAQ (reference sequence). As DNA, the CDR3 is TGTGCCAGCAGCCCCGGGACAGGGGAGGTACCCCTCCACTTT. Protein sequence: CASSPGTGEVPLHF.

This clonotype was detected a few times. The chain combines TRBV12-5 with TRBJ2-5, with 10 bases matching TRBD2. V trimming: 0 bases; J trimming: 3 bases; junction bases outside the gene matches: 7. Germline CDR1 is LGHNT and CDR2 is FRNRAP. The CDR3 runs 17 residues. CDR3 region: CASGLVLAGATKETQYF. The CDR3 nucleotides read TGTGCTAGTGGTTTGGTCCTAGCGGGGGCCACGAAAGAGACCCAGTACTTC.

This clonotype was seen ten or more times. The chain recombines TRBV11-2 with TRBJ2-3; TRBD2 is a possible D gene (6 bases). The CDR3 is 15 amino acids. V was pared by 3 bases and J by 0 bases, with 10 bases between. Germline loops: CDR1 SGHAT, CDR2 FQNNGV. The CDR3 DNA reads as TGTGCCAGCAGCTTTCCGGGACTCAGCACAGATACGCAGTATTTT. Protein product: CASSFPGLSTDTQYF.

This sequence joins TRBV20-1 and TRBJ2-3; D is perhaps TRBD2 (6 bases). The germline V and J ends were trimmed by 4 bases and 0 bases, with 23 bases remaining between them. This CDR3 has 18 amino acids. Germline V lookup: CDR1 DFQATT, CDR2 SNEGSKA (reference sequence). The DNA for the CDR3 is TGCAGTGCTAAGAATCTCCGGAGAGAGGGACTTAGCACAGATACGCAGTATTTT. The encoded protein is CSAKNLRREGLSTDTQYF.

The J gene is TRBJ1-2, the V gene TRBV20-1, with unresolved D. The CDR3 has 11 residues. The germline V gene encodes CDR1 DFQATT and CDR2 SNEGSKA (reference sequence). V lost 5 bases, J lost 13 bases, and 17 bases lay in between. The CDR3 nucleotides are TGCAGTGCTGAGCAGGATAACCTCGGCACCTTC. Translation: CSAEQDNLGTF.

V is TRBV7-2 and J is TRBJ2-5, with 8 bases that match TRBD2. J gave up 4 bases and V 1 base, and 5 bases lay outside the gene matches. The CDR3 totals 15 residues. Germline V lookup: CDR1 SGHTA, CDR2 FQGNSA. The DNA of the CDR3 is TGTGCCAGCAGCTTAGGACTAGCGTGGGGAGAGACCCAGTACTTC. Protein sequence: CASSLGLAWGETQYF.